The 18 T cell receptor beta chains given below trace back to one sample, sequenced in a study of regulatory T cells in long-lasting Graves disease. Time point noted: newly diagnosed GD, antithyroid drugs for less than 3 months. Following extraction of RNA from PBMCs, that RNA was used to make the TCR library. In building TCR beta libraries, iRepertoire HTBI primers were used together with Arm-PCR of CDR3 regions. TCRdb recomputed calls from the multiplex PCR reads with MiXCR, one row per CDR3 protein. The sample lists approximately 400,000 distinct CDR3 sequences; 10% to 15% were seen once. These sequences were also reported in another study, on T cells in Graves' hyperthyroidism and ophthalmopathy.

The sequenced sample was peripheral blood mononuclear cells (PBMCs), obtained at new diagnosis, from a patient treated with antithyroid drugs. Receptors originate from a young woman with Graves disease.

This clonotype was observed at least ten times. The chain uses TRBV9 and TRBJ1-6; D gene ambiguous. CDR1 SGDLS and CDR2 YYNGEE come from the germline V gene. V shed 0 bases and J shed 14 bases, with 9 bases lying between them. The CDR3 runs to 12 residues. CDR3 residues: CASSVEEGTLHF. The CDR3 nucleotides are TGTGCCAGCAGCGTAGAGGAAGGCACCCTCCACTTT.

This clonotype was seen repeatedly, ten times or more. V is TRBV10-3 and J is TRBJ2-7; D might be TRBD1 or TRBD2, each matching 7 bases. Deletions cut 6 bases from V and 6 bases from J, with 15 bases between. This CDR3 comprises 13 residues. Germline CDR1 reads ENHRY; CDR2 reads SYGVKD. Here the CDR3 reads CAISRGGFFEQYF. CDR3 DNA: TGTGCCATCAGCAGGGGGGGTTTTTTCGAGCAGTACTTC.

This clonotype was observed at least ten times. The chain employs TRBV7-3 and TRBJ2-2; perhaps TRBD1 as D (6 bases). The CDR3 extends over 17 amino acids. Trimming shortened V by 2 bases and J by 4 bases, and 17 bases separated the two germline ends. Germline V gene sequence: CDR1 SGHTA, CDR2 FQGTGA. Here the CDR3 DNA reads TGTGCCAGCAGCTTAGGTGTTGCAGGGGCTTCCACCGGGGAGCTGTTTTTT. Its protein is CASSLGVAGASTGELFF.

This clonotype was seen ten or more times. V and J are TRBV12-3 or TRBV12-4 and TRBJ1-6; D gene ambiguous. The ends were cut back, 0 bases at V and 10 bases at J, with 7 bases in the middle. CDR3 size: 13 residues. The CDR3: CASSLALRSPLHF. In DNA, the CDR3 is TGTGCCAGCAGTTTAGCACTTAGGTCACCCCTCCACTTT.

V gene TRBV7-2 combines with J gene TRBJ2-5, with 8 bases aligning to TRBD2. V lost 1 base and J lost 4; bases outside the gene matches: 8. This CDR3 has 16 amino acids. Germline loops: CDR1 SGHTA, CDR2 FQGNSA. Here the CDR3 DNA reads TGTGCCAGCAGCTTAGTCAGCGGGAGCGCGGGAGAGACCCAGTACTTC. This gives the protein CASSLVSGSAGETQYF.

This clonotype occurred many times. This chain uses TRBV28 with TRBJ1-1; 8 positions match TRBD1. Germline V CDR1 and CDR2: MDHEN, SYDVKM. The CDR3 is 17 amino acids. The J segment lost 0 bases and the V segment lost 3 bases, leaving 9 bases of the junction unmatched. In nucleotides, the CDR3 is TGTGCCAGCAGTTTCCAACAGGGGGGCCGAATGAACACTGAAGCTTTCTTT. Translated, it gives CASSFQQGGRMNTEAFF. The variable domain in full, with the rest retrieved from reference TRBV28 and TRBJ1-1, is DVKVTQSSRYLVKRTGEKVFLECVQDMDHENMFWYRQDPGLGLRLIYFSYDVKMKEKGDIPEGYSVSREKKERFSLILESASTNQTSMYLCASSFQQGGRMNTEAFFGQGTRLTVV.

Ten or more counts support this clonotype. The chain is built from TRBV2 and TRBJ1-1; D is unresolved. Trimming pared 4 bases from V and 3 bases from J, leaving 9 bases between. From germline, CDR1 is SNHLY and CDR2 FYNNEI. The CDR3 extends over 13 amino acids. CDR3: CASSVRVDTEAFF. CDR3 nucleotides: TGTGCCAGCAGTGTAAGGGTGGACACTGAAGCTTTCTTT.

This clonotype was detected only a few times. This may come from a read error, since a much larger clone is one base off. The CDR3 DNA reads as TGTGCCAGCAGCTTCGACAGGAATGAGCAGTTCTTC. Translated, it gives CASSFDRNEQFF. The rearrangement links TRBV3-1 to TRBJ2-1; D may be TRBD1 (6 bases). The CDR3 extends over 12 amino acids. Germline V gene data show CDR1 as LGHDT and CDR2 as YNNKEL (reference sequence). V gave up 5 bases and J gave up 7 bases, with 9 bases separating them.

This clonotype was picked up many times. This rearrangement joins TRBV12-3 or TRBV12-4 to TRBJ2-7; no reliable D call. With 2 bases removed from V and 6 bases from J, the gap between germline ends came to 14 bases. The CDR3 totals 14 residues. CDR3: CASSLSYSATEQYF. Here the CDR3 DNA reads TGTGCCAGCAGTTTAAGTTACTCGGCGACCGAGCAGTACTTC.

This clonotype showed up many times. The chain is built from TRBV5-6 and TRBJ1-1, with D uncertain. The V gene lost 4 bases and the J gene lost 0 bases, with 7 bases spanning the gap. The CDR3 runs 13 residues. Per the germline V gene, CDR1 is SGHDT and CDR2 is YYEEEE. The CDR3 DNA sequence: TGTGCCAGCAGCGTTGAGTTGAACACTGAAGCTTTCTTT. It translates to CASSVELNTEAFF.

This clonotype occurred many times. The genes are TRBV6-5 and TRBJ1-2; D is uncertain. This CDR3 spans 15 amino acids. V was clipped by 6 bases and J by 3 bases, with 17 bases between them. The germline gives CDR1 MNHEY, CDR2 SVGAGI. CDR3 in amino acids: CASRYLWAPHYGYTF. The DNA for the CDR3 is TGTGCCAGCAGATACCTCTGGGCACCTCACTATGGCTACACCTTC.

This clonotype came up a few times. The CDR3 sequence: CATSGTGELFF. CDR3 coding DNA: TGCGCCACATCGGGAACCGGGGAGCTGTTTTTT. V and J are TRBV4-3 and TRBJ2-2; maybe TRBD2 (5 bases). The CDR3 covers 11 residues. Per the germline V gene, CDR1 is LGHNA and CDR2 is YSLEER. Trimming left V 10 bases short and J 5 bases short, with 8 bases between.

The sample holds many counts of this clonotype. This chain connects TRBV7-8 to TRBJ1-1; TRBD1 matches 7 bases. This CDR3 has 18 residues. The V gene's germline CDR1 is SGHVS and CDR2 FQNEAQ. Germline trimming cut 7 bases from V and 4 bases from J; bases unmatched to any gene: 21. The CDR3 nucleotides read TGTGCCAGCACCAAGGGGTCGGCAGGGGGATTGGGGGGCACTGAAGCTTTCTTT. Its protein product is CASTKGSAGGLGGTEAFF.

This clonotype was detected only a few times. The V gene is TRBV19, the J gene TRBJ2-1; 9 nucleotides match TRBD1. Germline-derived CDR1 and CDR2 are LNHDA and SQIVND (reference sequence). V lost 4 bases, J lost 6 bases, and 7 bases stayed unmatched. This CDR3 region has 15 residues. The CDR3 DNA reads TGTGCCAGTAGTACTCCAGGACAGGGGCTCAATGAGCAGTTCTTC. It codes for CASSTPGQGLNEQFF.

V and J are TRBV6-1 and TRBJ2-3; 10 positions match TRBD1. With V trimmed by 6 bases and J by 6 bases, 6 bases remained unmatched. CDR1 is MNHNS and CDR2 is SASEGT in the germline V gene. The length of the CDR3 is 14 residues. This CDR3 reads CASRSGTGVDTQYF. CDR3 DNA: TGTGCCAGCAGATCCGGGACAGGGGTCGATACGCAGTATTTT.

This clonotype was found many times. V gene TRBV6-2 or TRBV6-3 combines with J gene TRBJ2-5; no clear D gene. V lost 4 bases and J lost 1, with 7 bases in between. This CDR3 contains 13 residues. CDR1 is MNHEY, CDR2 SVGEGT, per germline. CDR3 region: CASSSTTQETQYF. The CDR3 region has the DNA TGTGCCAGCAGTTCCACTACCCAAGAGACCCAGTACTTC.

The chain combines TRBV14 with TRBJ2-7; 9 positions agree with TRBD1. The J segment lost 1 base and the V segment lost 1 base, leaving 8 bases of the junction unmatched. From germline, CDR1 is SGHDN and CDR2 FVKESK. The CDR3 consists of 17 residues. In DNA, the CDR3 is TGTGCCAGCAGCCAAGGATTAACCGGGACAGGGTCCTACGAGCAGTACGTC. As protein: CASSQGLTGTGSYEQYV.

This clonotype was counted many times. The rearrangement uses TRBV20-1 and TRBJ2-7; TRBD1 matches at 8 bases. Germline V gene lookup returns CDR1 DFQATT and CDR2 SNEGSKA (reference sequence). The V segment lost 3 bases and the J segment 3 bases; nucleotides outside the gene matches: 4. This CDR3 comprises 13 residues. The CDR3, as DNA: TGCAGTGCTAGGAGGACAGGGTTCTACGAGCAGTACTTC. Amino acids: CSARRTGFYEQYF.